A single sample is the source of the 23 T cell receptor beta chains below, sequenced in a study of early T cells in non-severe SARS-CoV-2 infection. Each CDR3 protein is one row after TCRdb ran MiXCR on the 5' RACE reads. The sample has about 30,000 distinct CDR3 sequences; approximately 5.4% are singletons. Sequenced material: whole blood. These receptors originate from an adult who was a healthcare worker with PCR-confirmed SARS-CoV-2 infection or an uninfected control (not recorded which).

CDR3 sequence (DNA): TGTGCCAGCAGTCTAGACAGGGGCGCCAGTGAGCAGTTCTTC. This codes for CASSLDRGASEQFF. The chain couples TRBV6-1 to TRBJ2-1; 8 bases match TRBD1. Germline assignment: CDR1 MNHNS and CDR2 SASEGT. J lost 9 bases, V lost 5 bases, and 9 bases had no gene match. The CDR3 runs to 14 residues.

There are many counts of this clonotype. CDR3 residues: CASSQEAGGSYEQYF. The CDR3 nucleotides read TGCGCCAGCAGCCAAGAGGCGGGGGGGTCCTACGAGCAGTACTTC. The chain combines TRBV4-3 with TRBJ2-7; 9 bases map to TRBD2. V was pared by 0 bases and J by 1 base, with 1 base of the junction left unmatched. Germline loops: CDR1 LGHNA, CDR2 YSLEER. The CDR3 length is 15 residues.

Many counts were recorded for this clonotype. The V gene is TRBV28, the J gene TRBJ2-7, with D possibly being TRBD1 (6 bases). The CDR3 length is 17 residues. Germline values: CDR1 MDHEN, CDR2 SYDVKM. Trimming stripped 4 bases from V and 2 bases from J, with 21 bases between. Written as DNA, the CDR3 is TGTGCCAGCAGTTCCCCCTCCCGGACAGAAACCCCCTACGAGCAGTACTTC. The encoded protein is CASSSPSRTETPYEQYF.

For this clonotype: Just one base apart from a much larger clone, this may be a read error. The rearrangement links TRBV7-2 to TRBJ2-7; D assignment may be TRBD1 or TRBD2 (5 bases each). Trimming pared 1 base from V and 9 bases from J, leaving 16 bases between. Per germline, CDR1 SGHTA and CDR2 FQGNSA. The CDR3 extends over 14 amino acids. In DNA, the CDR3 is TGTGCCAGCAGCTTAGGTGGGGCTAGCTCGAGGCAGTACTTC. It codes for CASSLGGASSRQYF.

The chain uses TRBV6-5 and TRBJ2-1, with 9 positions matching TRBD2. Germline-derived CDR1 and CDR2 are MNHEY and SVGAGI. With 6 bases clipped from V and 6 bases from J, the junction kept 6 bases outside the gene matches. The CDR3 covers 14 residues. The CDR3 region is CASRPGLARNEQFF. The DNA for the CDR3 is TGTGCCAGCAGACCGGGACTAGCCCGCAATGAGCAGTTCTTC.

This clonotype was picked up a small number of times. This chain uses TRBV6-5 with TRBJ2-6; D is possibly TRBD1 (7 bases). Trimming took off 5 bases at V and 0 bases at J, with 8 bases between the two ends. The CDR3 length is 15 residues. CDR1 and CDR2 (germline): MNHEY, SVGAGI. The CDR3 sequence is CASSQGGSGANVLTF. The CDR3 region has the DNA TGTGCCAGCAGTCAGGGGGGCTCTGGGGCCAACGTCCTGACTTTC.

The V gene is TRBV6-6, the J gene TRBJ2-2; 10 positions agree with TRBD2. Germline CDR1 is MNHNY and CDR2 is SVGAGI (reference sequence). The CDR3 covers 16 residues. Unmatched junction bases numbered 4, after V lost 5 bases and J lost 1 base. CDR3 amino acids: CASSPRLAGNTGELFF. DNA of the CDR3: TGTGCCAGCAGTCCAAGACTAGCGGGGAACACCGGGGAGCTGTTTTTT.

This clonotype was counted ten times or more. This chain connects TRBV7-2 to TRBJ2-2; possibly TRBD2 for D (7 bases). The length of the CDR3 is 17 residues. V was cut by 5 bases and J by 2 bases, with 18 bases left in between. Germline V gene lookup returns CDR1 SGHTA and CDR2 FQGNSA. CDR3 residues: CASSPWSGGPNTGELFF. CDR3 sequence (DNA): TGTGCCAGCAGCCCTTGGTCGGGGGGCCCCAACACCGGGGAGCTGTTTTTT.

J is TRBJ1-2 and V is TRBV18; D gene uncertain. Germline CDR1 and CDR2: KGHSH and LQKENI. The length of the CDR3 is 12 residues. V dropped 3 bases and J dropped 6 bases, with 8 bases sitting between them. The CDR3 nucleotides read TGTGCCAGCTCACCGGGTCCGGATGGCTACACCTTC. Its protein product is CASSPGPDGYTF.

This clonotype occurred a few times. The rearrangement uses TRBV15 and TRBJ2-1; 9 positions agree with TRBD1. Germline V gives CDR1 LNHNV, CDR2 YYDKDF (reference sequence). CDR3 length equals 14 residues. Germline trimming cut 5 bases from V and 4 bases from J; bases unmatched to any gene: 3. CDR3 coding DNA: TGTGCCACCAGCGCCGGGACAGGGTACAATGAGCAGTTCTTC. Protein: CATSAGTGYNEQFF.

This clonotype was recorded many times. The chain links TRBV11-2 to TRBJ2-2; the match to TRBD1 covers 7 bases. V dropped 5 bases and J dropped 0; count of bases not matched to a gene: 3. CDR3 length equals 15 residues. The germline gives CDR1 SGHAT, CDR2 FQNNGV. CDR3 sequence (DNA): TGTGCCAGCAGCCCCGACAGGGCGAACACCGGGGAGCTGTTTTTT. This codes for CASSPDRANTGELFF.

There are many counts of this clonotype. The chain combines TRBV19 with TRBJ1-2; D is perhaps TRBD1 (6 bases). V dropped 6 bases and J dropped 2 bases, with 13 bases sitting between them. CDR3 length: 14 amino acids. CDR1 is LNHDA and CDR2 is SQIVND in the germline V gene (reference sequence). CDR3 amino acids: CASRSTGENYGYTF. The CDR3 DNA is TGTGCCAGTAGGTCGACAGGAGAAAACTATGGCTACACCTTC. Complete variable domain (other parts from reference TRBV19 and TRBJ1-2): DGGITQSPKYLFRKEGQNVTLSCEQNLNHDAMYWYRQDPGQGLRLIYYSQIVNDFQKGDIAEGYSVSREKKESFPLTVTSAQKNPTAFYLCASRSTGENYGYTFGSGTRLTVV.

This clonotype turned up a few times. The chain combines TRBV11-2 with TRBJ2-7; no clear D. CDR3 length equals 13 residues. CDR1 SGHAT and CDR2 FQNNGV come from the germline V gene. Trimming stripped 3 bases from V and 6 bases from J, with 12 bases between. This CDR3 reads CASSLSGRTEQYF. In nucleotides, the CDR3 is TGTGCCAGCAGCTTGTCCGGCCGAACCGAGCAGTACTTC.

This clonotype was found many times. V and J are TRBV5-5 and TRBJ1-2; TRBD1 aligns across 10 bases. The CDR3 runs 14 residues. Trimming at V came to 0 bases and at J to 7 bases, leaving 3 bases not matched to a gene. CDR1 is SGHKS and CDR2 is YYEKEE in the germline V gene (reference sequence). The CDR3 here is CASSLGQGATGYTF. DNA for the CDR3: TGTGCCAGCAGCTTGGGACAGGGGGCTACTGGCTACACCTTC. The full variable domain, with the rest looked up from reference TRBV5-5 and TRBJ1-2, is DAGVTQSPTHLIKTRGQQVTLRCSPISGHKSVSWYQQVLGQGPQFIFQYYEKEERGRGNFPDRFSARQFPNYSSELNVNALLLGDSALYLCASSLGQGATGYTFGSGTRLTVV.

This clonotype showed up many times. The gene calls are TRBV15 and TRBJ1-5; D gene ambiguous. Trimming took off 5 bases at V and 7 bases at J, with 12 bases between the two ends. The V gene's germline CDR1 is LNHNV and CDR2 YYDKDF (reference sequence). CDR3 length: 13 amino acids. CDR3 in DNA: TGTGCCACCAGCGGGCGGTTGGTCCAGCCCCAGCATTTT. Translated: CATSGRLVQPQHF. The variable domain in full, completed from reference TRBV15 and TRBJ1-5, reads DAMVIQNPRYQVTQFGKPVTLSCSQTLNHNVMYWYQQKSSQAPKLLFHYYDKDFNNEADTPDNFQSRRPNTSFCFLDIRSPGLGDTAMYLCATSGRLVQPQHFGDGTRLSIL.

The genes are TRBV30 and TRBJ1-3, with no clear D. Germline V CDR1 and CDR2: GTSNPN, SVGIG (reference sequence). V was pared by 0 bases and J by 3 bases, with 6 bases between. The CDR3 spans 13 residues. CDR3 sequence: CAWSVTRGNTIYF. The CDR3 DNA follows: TGTGCCTGGAGTGTTACCCGTGGAAACACCATATATTTT. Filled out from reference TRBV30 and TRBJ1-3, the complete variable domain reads SQTIHQWPATLVQPVGSPLSLECTVEGTSNPNLYWYRQAAGRGLQLLFYSVGIGQISSEVPQNLSASRPQDRQFILSSKKLLLSDSGFYLCAWSVTRGNTIYFGEGSWLTVV.

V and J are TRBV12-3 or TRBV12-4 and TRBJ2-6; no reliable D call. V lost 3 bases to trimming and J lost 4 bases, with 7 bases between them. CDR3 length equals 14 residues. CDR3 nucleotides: TGTGCCAGCAGTTTGCTATCCGGGGCCAACGTCCTGACTTTC. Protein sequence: CASSLLSGANVLTF.

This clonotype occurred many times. This chain's CDR3 is CSAPLAGGMNTEAFF. The CDR3 nucleotides are TGCAGTGCTCCCCTAGCTGGGGGGATGAACACTGAAGCTTTCTTT. The genes are TRBV20-1 and TRBJ1-1, with D possibly matching TRBD1 (5 bases). V lost 5 bases and J lost 0, with 16 bases in between. The length of the CDR3 is 15 residues. Germline assignment: CDR1 DFQATT and CDR2 SNEGSKA (reference sequence).

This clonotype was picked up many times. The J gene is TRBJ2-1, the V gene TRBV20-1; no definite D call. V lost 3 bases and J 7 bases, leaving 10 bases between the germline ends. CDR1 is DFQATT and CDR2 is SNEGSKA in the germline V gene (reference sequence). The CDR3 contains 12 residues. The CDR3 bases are TGCAGTGCTAGCCAGAGCGAAAATGAGCAGTTCTTC. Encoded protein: CSASQSENEQFF.

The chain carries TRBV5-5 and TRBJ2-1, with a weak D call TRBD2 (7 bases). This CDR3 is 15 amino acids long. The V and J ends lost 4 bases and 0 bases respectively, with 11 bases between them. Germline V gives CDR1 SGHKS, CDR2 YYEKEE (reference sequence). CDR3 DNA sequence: TGTGCCAGCAGCAAGGGGGGGAACTCCTACAATGAGCAGTTCTTC. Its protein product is CASSKGGNSYNEQFF.

CDR3 bases: TGTGCCAGCAGCCCTACGGGGGGGCCGTACAATGAGCAGTTCTTC. Its protein product is CASSPTGGPYNEQFF. The rearrangement uses TRBV28 and TRBJ2-1; 8 bases are shared with TRBD2. The CDR3 has 15 residues. V was pared by 6 bases and J by 4 bases, with 8 bases of the junction left unmatched. Germline V gene data show CDR1 as MDHEN and CDR2 as SYDVKM.

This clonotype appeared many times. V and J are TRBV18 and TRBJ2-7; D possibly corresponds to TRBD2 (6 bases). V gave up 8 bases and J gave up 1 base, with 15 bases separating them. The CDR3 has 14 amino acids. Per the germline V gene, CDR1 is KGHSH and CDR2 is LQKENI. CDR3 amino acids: CASTTGLTSYEQYF. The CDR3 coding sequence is TGTGCCAGCACAACGGGACTCACTTCCTACGAGCAGTACTTC. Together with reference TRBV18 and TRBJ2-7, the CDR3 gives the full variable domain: NAGVMQNPRHLVRRRGQEARLRCSPMKGHSHVYWYRQLPEEGLKFMVYLQKENIIDESGMPKERFSAEFPKEGPSILRIQQVVRGDSAAYFCASTTGLTSYEQYFGPGTRLTVT.

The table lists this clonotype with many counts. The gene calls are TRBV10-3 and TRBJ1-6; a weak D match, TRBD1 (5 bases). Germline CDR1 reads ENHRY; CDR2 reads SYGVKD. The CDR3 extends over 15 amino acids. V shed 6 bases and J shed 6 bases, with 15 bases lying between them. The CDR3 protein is CAIRDGGVVNSPLHF. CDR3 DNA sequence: TGTGCCATCAGGGACGGGGGAGTAGTTAATTCACCCCTCCACTTT.